Sequencing of this TCR beta chain was carried out in a study of cytomegalovirus exposure and HLA in healthy donors. Per the germline V gene, CDR1 is SGHRS and CDR2 is YFSETQ. The CDR3 loop spans 14 amino acids. V shed 5 bases and J 4 bases; nucleotides not matched to a gene: 7. 60 Vbeta and 13 Jbeta primers were used in PCR. TCRdb's copy holds only in-frame clones and misses some; the assay was immunoSEQ multiplex PCR. The table for this sample gives roughly 75,000 clones. V and J are TRBV5-1 and TRBJ2-3; 7 bases fit TRBD1. What was sequenced was PBMCs. The origin of this receptor is a man between 40 and 49 years old in good health and CMV-seronegative. The CDR3 reads CASRLQGDADTQYF. The CDR3 DNA follows: TGCGCCAGCAGGCTGCAGGGGGACGCAGATACGCAGTATTTT.